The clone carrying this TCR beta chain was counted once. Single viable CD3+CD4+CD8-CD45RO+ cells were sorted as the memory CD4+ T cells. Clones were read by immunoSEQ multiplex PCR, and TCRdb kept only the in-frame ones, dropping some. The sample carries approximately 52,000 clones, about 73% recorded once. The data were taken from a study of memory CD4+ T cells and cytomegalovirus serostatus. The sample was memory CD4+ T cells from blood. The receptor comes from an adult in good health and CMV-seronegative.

CDR3 region: CASSRDRSSQETQYF. The CDR3 bases are TGTGCCAGCAGTCGGGACAGGTCTTCACAAGAGACCCAGTACTTC. V gene TRBV2 combines with J gene TRBJ2-5; TRBD1 matches at 8 bases. CDR3 size: 15 residues. The V gene's germline CDR1 is SNHLY and CDR2 FYNNEI. Trimming at V came to 5 bases and at J to 2 bases, leaving 7 bases not matched to a gene.